Below are 21 T cell receptor beta chains sequenced from a single sample in a study of blood T cell repertoires in COVID-19. Only in-frame clones appear in the TCRdb table, and some are missing; sequencing was by immunoSEQ multiplex PCR. The table has approximately 260,000 clones, approximately 90% seen once. Material: PBMCs or T cells enriched from blood (not recorded which). The receptors originated from a young woman who had recovered from COVID-19.

The V call is TRBV2, the J call TRBJ2-7, with a possible D match to TRBD1 (6 bases). This CDR3 spans 15 amino acids. V gave up 4 bases and J gave up 1 base, with 14 bases separating them. Germline values: CDR1 SNHLY, CDR2 FYNNEI. The CDR3 region is CASSGTGWGSYEQYF. DNA of the CDR3: TGTGCCAGCAGTGGAACAGGGTGGGGATCCTACGAGCAGTACTTC. Supplemented by reference TRBV2 and TRBJ2-7, the full variable domain reads EPEVTQTPSHQVTQMGQEVILRCVPISNHLYFYWYRQILGQKVEFLVSFYNNEISEKSEIFDDQFSVERPDGSNFTLKIRSTKLEDSAMYFCASSGTGWGSYEQYFGPGTRLTVT.

The chain is built from TRBV7-3 and TRBJ1-6; the match to TRBD1 covers 9 bases. J lost 7 bases, V lost 4 bases, and 5 bases had no gene match. The CDR3 length is 15 residues. Germline V lookup: CDR1 SGHTA, CDR2 FQGTGA. Here the CDR3 DNA reads TGTGCCAGCAGCTCCACAGGGGGCTGGAATTCACCCCTCCACTTT. Amino acids: CASSSTGGWNSPLHF.

This chain uses TRBV4-3 with TRBJ1-2, with 7 nucleotides matching TRBD1. Germline CDR1 reads LGHNA; CDR2 reads YSLEER. V gave up 0 bases and J gave up 0 bases; unmatched junction bases: 7. This CDR3 is 17 amino acids long. The CDR3, as DNA: TGCGCCAGCAGCCAAGAGGGCGGACAGGACGCTAACTATGGCTACACCTTC. It specifies CASSQEGGQDANYGYTF.

This clone was seen once. CDR3 nucleotides: TGTGCCAGCAGCGTTTTAAGCGGGGGGGCCAATACGCAGTATTTT. Its protein product is CASSVLSGGANTQYF. The chain employs TRBV9 and TRBJ2-3, with TRBD2 matching 10 bases. Germline CDR1 and CDR2: SGDLS and YYNGEE. With V trimmed by 2 bases and J by 7 bases, 7 bases remained unmatched. The CDR3 consists of 15 residues.

The chain couples TRBV19 to TRBJ1-1, with TRBD1 matching 7 bases. There are 16 residues in the CDR3. Germline loops: CDR1 LNHDA, CDR2 SQIVND (reference sequence). J was trimmed by 3 bases and V by 5 bases; bases with no gene match: 12. The CDR3 DNA reads as TGTGCCAGTAGTCCCCGTAGCAGGGGGGAGGACACTGAAGCTTTCTTT. Its translation is CASSPRSRGEDTEAFF.

The rearrangement joins TRBV28 to TRBJ2-7, with D hard to call. CDR3 length: 14 residues. V was cut by 5 bases and J by 3 bases, with 14 bases left in between. Germline CDR1 and CDR2: MDHEN and SYDVKM. The CDR3, as DNA: TGTGCCAGCAGTATAGTCACCACGAGCTACGAGCAGTACTTC. Translating it yields CASSIVTTSYEQYF.

Concerning this clone itself: Other nucleotide sequences from this sample produce the same CDR3. This chain links TRBV20-1 with TRBJ1-3; TRBD1 aligns across 7 bases. This CDR3 contains 11 residues. CDR1 DFQATT and CDR2 SNEGSKA come from the germline V gene (reference sequence). The V gene end was trimmed by 5 bases and the J gene end by 7 bases; junction bases not matched to a gene: 2. The CDR3 loop is CSARRGNTIYF. CDR3 bases: TGCAGTGCTCGCAGGGGGAACACCATATATTTT.

This rearrangement joins TRBV6-1 to TRBJ1-5; TRBD1 agrees at 8 bases. The CDR3 runs to 17 residues. Germline CDR1 MNHNS, CDR2 SASEGT. Germline trimming cut 2 bases from V and 1 base from J; bases unmatched to any gene: 7. The chain's CDR3 is CASSETPRGHSNQPQHF. The CDR3 DNA sequence: TGTGCCAGCAGTGAAACCCCCAGGGGGCACAGCAATCAGCCCCAGCATTTT.

V gene TRBV6-5 combines with J gene TRBJ2-7; D ambiguous. V was shortened by 7 bases and J by 0 bases, with 10 bases between the two germline ends. This CDR3 region has 13 residues. Per the germline V gene, CDR1 is MNHEY and CDR2 is SVGAGI. The CDR3 DNA reads as TGTGCCAGCATCCCTGCAGTCTCCTACGAGCAGTACTTC. Residues: CASIPAVSYEQYF.

The chain recombines TRBV3-1 (or the pseudogene TRBV3-2) with TRBJ1-1; 10 positions match TRBD1. This CDR3 contains 16 residues. Trimming removed 4 bases from V and 2 bases from J; junction bases left unmatched: 7. Germline values: CDR1 LGHDT, CDR2 YNNKEL (reference sequence). CDR3: CASSRGQGYVNTEAFF. The CDR3 nucleotides read TGTGCCAGCAGCCGGGGACAGGGGTACGTTAACACTGAAGCTTTCTTT.

Here the CDR3 reads CASSLDWNTGELFF. CDR3 bases: TGTGCCAGCAGCTTAGACTGGAACACCGGGGAGCTGTTTTTT. The chain recombines TRBV11-2 with TRBJ2-2; no firm D call. Germline loops: CDR1 SGHAT, CDR2 FQNNGV. CDR3 length: 14 residues. Deletions cut 0 bases from V and 1 base from J, with 3 bases between.

This chain links TRBV7-8 with TRBJ1-5; the match to TRBD1 covers 7 bases. From germline, CDR1 is SGHVS and CDR2 FQNEAQ. Trimming took 5 bases from V and 7 from J; bases not matched to a gene: 11. The CDR3 contains 15 residues. For the CDR3, the DNA is TGTGCCAGCAGCCACCTTACCAGGGGGGACCAGCCCCAGCATTTT. This sequence encodes CASSHLTRGDQPQHF. Combining the CDR3 with reference TRBV7-8 and TRBJ1-5 gives the whole variable domain GAGVSQSPRYKVAKRGQDVALRCDPISGHVSLFWYQQALGQGPEFLTYFQNEAQLDKSGLPSDRFFAERPEGSVSTLKIQRTQQEDSAVYLCASSHLTRGDQPQHFGDGTRLSIL.

V usage is TRBV9 and J usage is TRBJ2-1; weak D call: TRBD1 (6 bases). Germline V gene sequence: CDR1 SGDLS, CDR2 YYNGEE. This CDR3 comprises 17 residues. The V and J ends lost 4 bases and 6 bases respectively, with 23 bases between them. CDR3: CASSPPPRGLAGNEQFF. The CDR3 DNA reads TGTGCCAGCAGCCCTCCCCCGAGGGGGTTGGCGGGCAATGAGCAGTTCTTC.

The rearrangement uses TRBV7-2 and TRBJ2-1, with D perhaps TRBD2 (5 bases). V lost 4 bases to trimming and J lost 8 bases, with 15 bases between them. Germline V gene lookup returns CDR1 SGHTA and CDR2 FQGNSA. The CDR3 sequence is 14 residues long. DNA of the CDR3: TGTGCCAGCAGCTCAGCCAACGGGGTCGATGAGCAGTTCTTC. This gives the protein CASSSANGVDEQFF.

Here the CDR3 DNA reads TGTGCCACGGACAGGGAGGGGGACACCGGGGAGCTGTTTTTT. Its translation is CATDREGDTGELFF. This chain connects TRBV6-5 to TRBJ2-2, with D maybe TRBD1 (8 bases). V was pared by 10 bases and J by 3 bases, with 15 bases between. There are 14 residues in the CDR3. The germline V gene has CDR1 MNHEY and CDR2 SVGAGI.

The genes are TRBV14 and TRBJ1-2; 7 bases fit TRBD1. The junction had 9 bases not matched to a gene; V was cut back by 4 bases and J by 7 bases. This CDR3 is 14 amino acids long. Germline CDR1 SGHDN, CDR2 FVKESK. CDR3 amino acids: CASSPRQGISGYTF. CDR3 nucleotides: TGTGCCAGCAGCCCGCGACAGGGAATTTCTGGCTACACCTTC.

The CDR3 DNA is TGTGCCAGCAGTCCGACTATTGGTGAAGCTTTCTTT. This codes for CASSPTIGEAFF. The rearrangement links TRBV12-3 or TRBV12-4 to TRBJ1-1; the D is unclear. The CDR3 is 12 residues long. Trimming stripped 5 bases from V and 7 bases from J, with 11 bases between.

The chain recombines TRBV9 with TRBJ1-3; possibly TRBD1 for D (5 bases). The CDR3 runs to 13 residues. V dropped 3 bases and J dropped 4 bases, with 8 bases sitting between them. CDR1 and CDR2 (germline): SGDLS, YYNGEE. CDR3: CASSGREGNTIYF. CDR3 nucleotides: TGTGCCAGCAGCGGCAGGGAAGGAAACACCATATATTTT.

The V and J genes are TRBV10-2 and TRBJ2-5, with a tentative D call TRBD2 (6 bases). Germline V lookup: CDR1 WSHSY, CDR2 SAAADI. Trimming took off 6 bases at V and 1 base at J, with 12 bases between the two ends. The CDR3 contains 14 residues. CDR3: CASRSGGPQETQYF. In nucleotides, the CDR3 is TGCGCCAGCAGGTCCGGGGGTCCCCAAGAGACCCAGTACTTC.

This chain connects TRBV29-1 to TRBJ1-1; D is ambiguous. The CDR3 loop spans 13 amino acids. V dropped 4 bases and J dropped 0 bases, with 9 bases sitting between them. Per the germline V gene, CDR1 is SQVTM and CDR2 is ANQGSEA. The CDR3 spells CSVVQSMNTEAFF. CDR3 sequence (DNA): TGCAGCGTTGTACAGAGCATGAACACTGAAGCTTTCTTT.

The chain is built from TRBV28 and TRBJ2-5; D may be TRBD1 (5 bases). V gave up 3 bases and J gave up 5 bases, with 16 bases separating them. The CDR3 totals 15 residues. CDR1 and CDR2 (germline): MDHEN, SYDVKM. CDR3: CASSLVQGSWETQYF. CDR3 in DNA: TGTGCCAGCAGTTTGGTGCAGGGATCTTGGGAGACCCAGTACTTC.